This is a list of T cell receptor beta chains from one sample in a study of T cell responses to AZD1222 COVID-19 vaccine. Method: immunoSEQ multiplex PCR; TCRdb's copy keeps in-frame clones and lacks some. The sample shows 90,000 to 150,000 clones, approximately 90% of them seen only once. The specimen comprised peripheral blood, sampled 28 days after the second AZD1222 dose. All receptors come from an adult who received the AZD1222 COVID-19 vaccine. The CDR3 runs from the conserved cysteine through the conserved F or W. D genes are given only for firm matches. A clone size is listed for some rows: how often the clone was seen (once, few, many), or a class if it is expanded.

size	V	D	J	CDR3	DNA
NA	TRBV28	NA	TRBJ2-1	CASSLLRQGEFF	TGTGCCAGCAGTTTACTGCGGCAGGGTGAGTTCTTC
NA	TRBV11-2	TRBD1	TRBJ1-2	CASSLEQGYGYTF	TGTGCCAGCAGCTTAGAACAGGGGTATGGCTACACCTTC
NA	TRBV6-5	NA	TRBJ1-4	CASSWTLAPEKLFF	TGTGCCAGCAGTTGGACTTTGGCCCCCGAAAAACTGTTTTTT
NA	TRBV5-1	TRBD2	TRBJ2-7	CASSYWTSGVYEQYF	TGCGCCAGCAGCTACTGGACTAGCGGAGTCTACGAGCAGTACTTC
NA	TRBV5-1	NA	TRBJ1-5	CASSLGFTGQEPQHF	TGCGCCAGCAGCTTGGGATTCACAGGGCAGGAGCCCCAGCATTTT
NA	TRBV18	TRBD2	TRBJ2-7	CASSVSGGGYEQYF	TGTGCCAGCTCAGTCAGTGGGGGGGGCTACGAGCAGTACTTC
NA	TRBV5-6	NA	TRBJ2-7	CASSLGVTGRGEQYF	TGTGCCAGCAGCTTGGGGGTCACAGGACGTGGCGAGCAGTACTTC
NA	TRBV18	NA	TRBJ1-1	CASSRERTLTEAFF	TGTGCCAGCTCACGAGAGAGAACTCTGACTGAAGCTTTCTTT
NA	TRBV19	TRBD1	TRBJ2-7	CASSTDRVSYEQYF	TGTGCCAGTAGTACGGACAGGGTCTCCTACGAGCAGTACTTC
NA	TRBV6-1	NA	TRBJ1-2	CASSEGTGRLYGYTF	TGTGCCAGCAGTGAAGGCACAGGGCGTCTCTATGGCTACACCTTC
NA	TRBV7-9	NA	TRBJ1-4	CASSSRTATNEKLFF	TGTGCCAGCAGCTCCAGGACAGCAACTAATGAAAAACTGTTTTTT
NA	TRBV19	NA	TRBJ1-5	CASSLSGGKNQPQHF	TGTGCCAGTAGCCTCTCGGGAGGGAAGAATCAGCCCCAGCATTTT
NA	TRBV19	NA	TRBJ2-2	CASSIRRGQGNTGELFF	TGTGCCAGTAGTATAAGGCGGGGCCAGGGGAACACCGGGGAGCTGTTTTTT
NA	TRBV3-1/TRBV3-2	NA	TRBJ1-1	CASSLVKNTEAFF	TGTGCCAGCAGCCTAGTGAAGAACACTGAAGCTTTCTTT
NA	TRBV10-1	NA	TRBJ1-2	CASSGRGGYTF	TGCGCCAGCAGTGGACGAGGGGGCTACACCTTC
NA	TRBV5-4	TRBD2	TRBJ2-3	CASSQRGGYTDTQYF	TGTGCCAGCAGCCAGCGGGGGGGCTACACAGATACGCAGTATTTT
once	TRBV5-1	NA	TRBJ2-1	CASSLVRVSYNEQFF	TGCGCCAGCAGCTTGGTCCGGGTGTCCTACAATGAGCAGTTCTTC
NA	TRBV5-4	NA	TRBJ1-2	CASSLGVDYGTNYGYTF	TGTGCCAGCAGCTTGGGGGTAGATTACGGGACTAACTATGGCTACACCTTC
NA	TRBV5-1	NA	TRBJ2-1	CASSLNGGSYNEQFF	TGCGCCAGCAGCTTGAATGGGGGCTCCTACAATGAGCAGTTCTTC
NA	TRBV3-1/TRBV3-2	NA	TRBJ1-1	CASSPSKSTEAFF	TGTGCCAGCAGCCCTTCGAAGAGCACTGAAGCTTTCTTT